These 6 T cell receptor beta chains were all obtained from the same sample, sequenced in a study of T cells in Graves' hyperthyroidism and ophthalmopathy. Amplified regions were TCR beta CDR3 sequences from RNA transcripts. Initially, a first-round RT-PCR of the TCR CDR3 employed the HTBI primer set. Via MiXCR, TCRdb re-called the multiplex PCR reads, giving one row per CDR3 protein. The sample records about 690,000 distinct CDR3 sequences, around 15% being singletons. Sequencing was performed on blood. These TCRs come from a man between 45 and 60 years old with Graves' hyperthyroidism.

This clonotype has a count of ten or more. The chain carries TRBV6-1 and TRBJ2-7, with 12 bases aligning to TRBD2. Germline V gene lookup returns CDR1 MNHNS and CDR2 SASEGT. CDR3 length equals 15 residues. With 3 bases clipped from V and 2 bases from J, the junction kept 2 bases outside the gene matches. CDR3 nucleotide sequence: TGTGCCAGCAGTGAGTGGACTAGCGGGACCTACGAGCAGTACTTC. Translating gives CASSEWTSGTYEQYF.

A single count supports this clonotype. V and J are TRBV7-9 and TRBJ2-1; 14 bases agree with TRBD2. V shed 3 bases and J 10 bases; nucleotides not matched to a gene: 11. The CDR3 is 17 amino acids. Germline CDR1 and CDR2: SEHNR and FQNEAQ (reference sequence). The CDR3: CASSFSGTSGRANEQFF. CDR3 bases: TGTGCCAGCAGCTTCTCCGGGACTAGCGGGAGAGCAAACGAGCAGTTCTTC.

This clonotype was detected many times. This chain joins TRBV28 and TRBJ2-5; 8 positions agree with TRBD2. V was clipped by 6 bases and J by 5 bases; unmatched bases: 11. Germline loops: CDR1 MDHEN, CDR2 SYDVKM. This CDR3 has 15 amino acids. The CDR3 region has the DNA TGTGCCAGCAGCGATACGGGACTAGTGTTGGAGACCCAGTACTTC. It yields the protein CASSDTGLVLETQYF.

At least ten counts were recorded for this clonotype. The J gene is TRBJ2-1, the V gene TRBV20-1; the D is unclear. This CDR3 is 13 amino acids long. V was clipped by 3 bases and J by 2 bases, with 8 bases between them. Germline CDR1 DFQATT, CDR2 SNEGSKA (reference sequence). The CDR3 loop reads CSASVSTYNEQFF. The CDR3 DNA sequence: TGCAGTGCTAGTGTCAGTACCTACAATGAGCAGTTCTTC.

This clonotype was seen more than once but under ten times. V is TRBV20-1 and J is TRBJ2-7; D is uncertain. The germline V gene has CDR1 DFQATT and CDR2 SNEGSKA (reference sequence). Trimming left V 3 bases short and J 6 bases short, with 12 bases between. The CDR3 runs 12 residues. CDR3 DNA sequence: TGCAGTGCTAGCACCCCAAGCTCCGAGCAGTACTTC. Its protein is CSASTPSSEQYF.

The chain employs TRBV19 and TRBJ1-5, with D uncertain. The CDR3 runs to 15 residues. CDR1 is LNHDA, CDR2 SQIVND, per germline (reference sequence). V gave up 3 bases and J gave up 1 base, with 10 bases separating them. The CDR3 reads CASSIAGGSNQPQHF. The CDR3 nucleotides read TGTGCCAGTAGTATCGCAGGAGGGAGCAATCAGCCCCAGCATTTT. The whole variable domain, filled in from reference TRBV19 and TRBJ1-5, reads DGGITQSPKYLFRKEGQNVTLSCEQNLNHDAMYWYRQDPGQGLRLIYYSQIVNDFQKGDIAEGYSVSREKKESFPLTVTSAQKNPTAFYLCASSIAGGSNQPQHFGDGTRLSIL.